The following is a TCR beta chain sequence with its context. The V end lost 1 base, the J end lost 7 bases, and 5 bases lay between the germline ends. Germline lookup yields CDR1 LNHDA and CDR2 SQIVND (reference sequence). The CDR3 has 12 residues. This specimen belongs to a study of OX40 agonist ivuxolimab in advanced cancers. Study-wide background: At doses from 0.01 to 10 mg/kg, patients were given intravenous ivuxolimab every 2 weeks.

The table came from immunoSEQ multiplex PCR; TCRdb's copy has only in-frame clones and leaves some out. The sample carries about 38,000 clones, about 82% recorded once. The starting material was CD4+ or CD8+ T cells sorted from blood, obtained in a trial of the OX40 agonist ivuxolimab. The gene calls are TRBV19 and TRBJ1-5; D gene uncertain. The clonotype originates from an adult with an advanced solid tumor such as melanoma, head and neck, liver or kidney cancer. This CDR3 reads CASSIAGQPQHF. The CDR3 nucleotides read TGTGCCAGTAGTATAGCGGGGCAGCCCCAGCATTTT.